The next 3 T cell receptor beta chains were all read from a single sample in a study of blood T cell repertoires in COVID-19. Assay used: immunoSEQ multiplex PCR; TCRdb lists only in-frame clones, some missing. The table records hundreds of thousands of clones, roughly 90% of them present only once. The sample taken for sequencing was peripheral blood. Source of these receptors: a woman in her twenties or thirties with COVID-19, enrolled during active disease.

The gene calls are TRBV6-5 and TRBJ1-4; the D gene is possibly TRBD1 (6 bases). Per the germline V gene, CDR1 is MNHEY and CDR2 is SVGAGI. The CDR3 has 15 residues. Trimming pared 6 bases from V and 4 bases from J, leaving 15 bases between. For the CDR3, the DNA is TGTGCCAGCAGCTTACGTTGGACAGATAATGAAAAACTGTTTTTT. It is translated as CASSLRWTDNEKLFF.

The CDR3 sequence is CTSSQLGATEAFF. The CDR3 DNA is TGCACCAGCAGCCAGTTGGGGGCCACTGAAGCTTTCTTT. This chain connects TRBV1 to TRBJ1-1; TRBD1 is the table's D call and was not checked against the DNA. TRBV1 is classified as a pseudogene. CDR3 length equals 13 residues.

The V and J genes are TRBV15 and TRBJ1-5; D is undetermined. The V gene lost 3 bases and the J gene lost 0 bases, with 15 bases spanning the gap. The CDR3 contains 17 residues. Germline CDR1 and CDR2: LNHNV and YYDKDF (reference sequence). CDR3 loop: CATSREIGLFSNQPQHF. The CDR3, as DNA: TGTGCCACCAGCAGGGAGATCGGACTTTTTAGCAATCAGCCCCAGCATTTT.